The rows below give T cell receptor beta chains drawn from one sample of a study of T cells in Graves' hyperthyroidism and ophthalmopathy. TCRdb fed the multiplex PCR reads into MiXCR, producing one record per CDR3 protein. The table records some 800,000 distinct CDR3 sequences, roughly 37% of them present only once. Material: blood. The receptors shown here come from a young man with Graves' hyperthyroidism. Both conserved end residues are part of each CDR3. The D gene is left open where the match is weak. Clone size appears in some rows only: once, few, many, or a class for an expanded clone.

clone size	V gene	J gene	D gene	CDR3 protein	CDR3 DNA
few	TRBV19	TRBJ2-7	-	CASSRGTEDPYEQYF	TGTGCCAGTAGTAGAGGAACAGAAGACCCCTACGAGCAGTACTTC
many	TRBV25-1	TRBJ2-7	-	CASSEQGLSYEQYF	TGTGCCAGCAGTGAACAGGGTCTCTCCTACGAGCAGTACTTC
-	TRBV9	TRBJ2-2	-	CASSLRLDNTGELFF	TGTGCCAGCAGCTTAAGACTAGATAACACCGGGGAGCTGTTTTTT
many	TRBV10-3	TRBJ2-2	-	CAIRPPSAGELFF	TGTGCCATCAGACCCCCTAGCGCCGGGGAGCTGTTTTTT
many	TRBV6-5	TRBJ1-6	-	CASSYGWAPLHF	TGTGCCAGCAGTTACGGTTGGGCACCCCTCCACTTT
-	TRBV20-1	TRBJ2-7	TRBD1	CSARSPGQGSYEQYF	TGCAGTGCTAGATCTCCGGGACAGGGCTCCTACGAGCAGTACTTC
-	TRBV7-9	TRBJ2-5	-	CASSLDHMAGIIKETQYF	TGTGCCAGCAGCTTAGACCACATGGCAGGGATTATTAAAGAGACCCAGTACTTC
-	TRBV20-1	TRBJ2-5	-	CSAREGGREPFQETQYF	TGCAGTGCTAGAGAGGGGGGACGGGAACCCTTCCAAGAGACCCAGTACTTC
-	TRBV12-3/TRBV12-4	TRBJ2-7	TRBD1	CASSSGTVLYEQYF	TGTGCCAGCAGTTCCGGGACAGTGCTCTACGAGCAGTACTTC
-	TRBV7-3	TRBJ2-2	-	CASSLSLGPNTGELFF	TGTGCCAGCAGCTTAAGTCTTGGGCCCAACACCGGGGAGCTGTTTTTT
-	TRBV6-5	TRBJ1-1	TRBD1	CASSYHPLDRRSTEAFF	TGTGCCAGCAGTTACCATCCGCTGGACAGGAGGAGTACTGAAGCTTTCTTT
many	TRBV10-3	TRBJ1-5	-	CAISDIGPGQPQHF	TGTGCCATCAGTGATATTGGTCCGGGGCAGCCCCAGCATTTT
-	TRBV20-1	TRBJ2-5	TRBD1	CSARDGQDQETQYF	TGCAGTGCTAGAGATGGACAGGACCAAGAGACCCAGTACTTC
many	TRBV19	TRBJ1-1	-	CASSIEGLLNTEAFF	TGTGCCAGTAGTATAGAGGGACTGCTGAACACTGAAGCTTTCTTT
few	TRBV2	TRBJ1-2	TRBD1	CARRDRERAGYTF	TGTGCCAGGCGTGACAGGGAGAGGGCTGGCTACACCTTC
-	TRBV10-3	TRBJ2-5	TRBD2	CAISGRAGGKETQYF	TGTGCCATCAGTGGGAGAGCGGGGGGGAAAGAGACCCAGTACTTC
few	TRBV19	TRBJ1-3	-	CASSIDPGVRGNTIYF	TGTGCCAGTAGTATAGATCCAGGGGTCCGCGGAAACACCATATATTTT
many	TRBV7-9	TRBJ1-1	-	CASSGRDFGAFF	TGTGCCAGCAGCGGAAGGGATTTCGGGGCTTTCTTT
few	TRBV20-1	TRBJ2-5	-	CSARRVLAPSRGETQYF	TGCAGTGCTAGAAGGGTTCTAGCGCCCTCCCGGGGGGAGACCCAGTACTTC
-	TRBV7-2	TRBJ2-5	TRBD2	CASSPWASGSETQYF	TGTGCCAGCAGCCCATGGGCTAGCGGGAGCGAGACCCAGTACTTC
many	TRBV29-1	TRBJ2-5	-	CSVEAGTVLETQYF	TGCAGCGTTGAAGCGGGGACGGTCCTGGAGACCCAGTACTTC
-	TRBV25-1	TRBJ1-1	-	CAGSYGDSYTEAFF	TGTGCCGGCAGTTACGGTGACAGCTACACTGAAGCTTTCTTT
few	TRBV4-1	TRBJ1-1	-	CASSQVAGANTEAFF	TGCGCCAGCAGCCAAGTAGCGGGGGCGAACACTGAAGCTTTCTTT
-	TRBV28	TRBJ1-1	TRBD1	CASSFPRDRGARTEAFF	TGTGCCAGCAGTTTCCCCCGGGACAGGGGCGCGCGGACTGAAGCTTTCTTT
-	TRBV7-9	TRBJ1-1	-	CASSLGLLGGDTEAFF	TGTGCCAGCAGCCTAGGGTTGCTAGGGGGTGACACTGAAGCTTTCTTT
many	TRBV2	TRBJ1-1	-	CASSPELQVTEAFF	TGTGCCAGCAGTCCAGAATTACAGGTCACTGAAGCTTTCTTT
many	TRBV7-9	TRBJ2-7	-	CASSYGGRTYEQYF	TGTGCCAGCAGCTACGGGGGACGAACCTACGAGCAGTACTTC
-	TRBV12-5	TRBJ2-7	-	CASGLEYEQYF	TGTGCTAGTGGTTTGGAATACGAGCAGTACTTC
-	TRBV11-1	TRBJ2-7	-	CASSYELEGSRVSYEQYF	TGTGCCAGCAGCTACGAGCTAGAGGGTTCGAGGGTATCCTACGAGCAGTACTTC
many	TRBV15	TRBJ1-1	-	CATSSEFSAEVDTEAFF	TGTGCCACCAGCAGTGAATTCTCGGCCGAGGTGGACACTGAAGCTTTCTTT
few	TRBV5-4	TRBJ1-1	TRBD1	CASSLTGGAGNTEAFF	TGTGCCAGCAGCCTGACAGGGGGCGCCGGGAACACTGAAGCTTTCTTT
few	TRBV6-5	TRBJ2-5	-	CASSLVGHQTQYF	TGTGCCAGCAGTTTGGTAGGACACCAGACCCAGTACTTC
-	TRBV24-1	TRBJ2-5	-	CATSDRSQEPVGETQYF	TGTGCCACCAGTGACCGCAGCCAAGAACCAGTCGGGGAGACCCAGTACTTC
-	TRBV15	TRBJ2-5	-	CATSRDRGRTETQYF	TGTGCCACCAGCAGAGATCGGGGGCGCACGGAGACCCAGTACTTC
few	TRBV20-1	TRBJ2-7	-	CSARKENRYEQYF	TGCAGTGCCCGGAAAGAGAATAGGTACGAGCAGTACTTC
-	TRBV20-1	TRBJ1-2	-	CSARPGLGYTF	TGCAGTGCTAGGCCGGGACTTGGCTACACCTTC
-	TRBV15	TRBJ2-2	-	CATSSFEVIGELFF	TGTGCCACCAGCAGCTTTGAGGTTATCGGGGAGCTGTTTTTT
many	TRBV5-1	TRBJ2-7	TRBD1	CASGQGGTYEQYF	TGCGCCAGTGGACAGGGAGGAACCTACGAGCAGTACTTC
-	TRBV7-2	TRBJ1-2	-	CASSQDSGGWVGYTF	TGTGCCAGCAGCCAAGATAGCGGGGGCTGGGTCGGCTACACCTTC
-	TRBV7-9	TRBJ2-7	TRBD2	CASSGGLAGVEQYF	TGTGCCAGCAGCGGGGGACTAGCGGGAGTGGAGCAGTACTTC
many	TRBV7-2	TRBJ1-5	-	CASSVGVDQPQHF	TGTGCCAGCAGCGTTGGGGTCGATCAGCCCCAGCATTTT
-	TRBV2	TRBJ2-5	-	CASSVVTSAGETQYF	TGTGCCAGCAGCGTTGTAACCTCTGCTGGGGAGACCCAGTACTTC
-	TRBV5-1	TRBJ2-2	-	CASSLDVDTGELFF	TGTGCCAGCAGCTTGGACGTGGACACCGGGGAGCTGTTTTTT
many	TRBV29-1	TRBJ1-3	-	CSVEGPSSSGNTIYF	TGCAGCGTCGAAGGGCCTTCCAGCTCTGGAAACACCATATATTTT
-	TRBV20-1	TRBJ2-7	TRBD2	CSASPSGVTYEQYF	TGCAGTGCTAGCCCTAGCGGGGTCACCTACGAGCAGTACTTC
many	TRBV24-1	TRBJ2-5	TRBD1	CATSPRGQETQYF	TGTGCCACCAGCCCCAGGGGGCAAGAGACCCAGTACTTC
many	TRBV7-8	TRBJ1-1	-	CASSSIAYNTEAFF	TGTGCCAGCAGCTCAATCGCATACAACACTGAAGCTTTCTTT
-	TRBV5-1	TRBJ1-5	-	CASRKDSRTEPQHF	TGCGCCAGCAGGAAGGACAGCCGTACGGAACCCCAGCATTTT
-	TRBV5-1	TRBJ2-2	-	CASRTEYGELFF	TGCGCCAGCCGGACAGAATACGGGGAGCTGTTTTTT
many	TRBV19	TRBJ1-1	-	CASRRTSVNTEAFF	TGTGCCAGTAGACGGACGTCTGTCAACACTGAAGCTTTCTTT
-	TRBV6-5	TRBJ2-7	-	CASSAPSWRGGGEQYF	TGTGCCAGCAGTGCCCCTTCGTGGCGGGGCGGTGGAGAGCAGTACTTC
few	TRBV4-1	TRBJ1-5	TRBD1	CASSQVAGGSNQPQHF	TGTGCCAGCAGCCAAGTGGCAGGGGGAAGCAATCAGCCCCAGCATTTT
few	TRBV9	TRBJ2-2	-	CASSDFGDRLFF	TGTGCCAGCAGCGACTTTGGCGATCGGCTGTTTTTT
-	TRBV6-5	TRBJ2-7	TRBD1	CASGTLTGPTYEQYF	TGTGCCAGCGGAACCTTGACAGGGCCCACCTACGAGCAGTACTTC
many	TRBV7-2	TRBJ1-1	TRBD1	CASSIRDRMNTEAFF	TGTGCCAGCAGCATAAGGGACAGGATGAACACTGAAGCTTTCTTT
many	TRBV20-1	TRBJ2-5	-	CSALPLGRGEETQYF	TGCAGTGCACTCCCCTTAGGTAGGGGCGAAGAGACCCAGTACTTC
few	TRBV2	TRBJ1-1	-	CASTTRGTEAFF	TGTGCCTCTACAACGAGGGGAACTGAAGCTTTCTTT
few	TRBV7-9	TRBJ2-7	-	CASSLWDSDEQYF	TGTGCCAGCAGCCTTTGGGATTCAGACGAGCAGTACTTC
many	TRBV2	TRBJ1-1	-	CASSDPRQLTEAFF	TGTGCCAGCAGTGACCCCCGGCAACTCACTGAAGCTTTCTTT
-	TRBV29-1	TRBJ1-5	-	CSDMQDGNQPQHF	TGCAGTGACATGCAGGACGGCAATCAGCCCCAGCATTTT